Listed below are T cell receptor beta chains from one sample, sequenced in a study of T-cell reconstitution after alpha-beta-depleted transplantation in children. TCRdb reprocessed the PCR reads via MiXCR and lists one record per CDR3 protein. The sample contains approximately 400,000 distinct CDR3 sequences, approximately 10% of which appear only once. Sequenced here: PBMCs from the stem cell graft donor, sampled from the stem cell graft. These receptors came from a human donor who donated a stem cell graft to a child with acute myeloid leukemia. CDR3s include the opening cysteine and the closing phenylalanine or tryptophan. D genes are given only for firm matches. Not every row has a clone size; where given, it reads once, few, many or a size class.

D	V	J	size	CDR3	DNA
-	TRBV29-1	TRBJ1-1	many	CSVEGLAGANTEAFF	TGCAGCGTTGAAGGTCTGGCAGGGGCGAACACTGAAGCTTTCTTT
-	TRBV12-3/TRBV12-4	TRBJ1-2	few	CASSSDGQYYGYTF	TGTGCCAGCAGTTCCGACGGGCAGTACTATGGCTACACCTTC
-	TRBV5-1	TRBJ2-1	many	CASSLGQLGNEQFF	TGCGCCAGCAGCTTGGGACAGCTTGGCAATGAGCAGTTCTTC
TRBD2	TRBV5-1	TRBJ2-7	many	CASSLAWGGSRYEQYF	TGCGCCAGCAGCTTGGCCTGGGGCGGGAGCAGATACGAGCAGTACTTC
TRBD1	TRBV6-1	TRBJ1-2	few	CASSEMGQGSAYTF	TGTGCCAGCAGTGAAATGGGACAGGGGAGCGCTTACACCTTC
-	TRBV9	TRBJ2-3	few	CASSPHPPDTQYF	TGTGCCAGCAGCCCCCACCCGCCCGATACGCAGTATTTT
-	TRBV7-9	TRBJ1-5	-	CASSFGVAQPQHF	TGTGCCAGCAGCTTCGGTGTTGCTCAGCCCCAGCATTTT
-	TRBV10-3	TRBJ1-1	few	CAISGSGGRANTEAFF	TGTGCCATCAGTGGGTCTGGAGGCAGGGCAAACACTGAAGCTTTCTTT
-	TRBV29-1	TRBJ1-1	-	CSVWVGTEAFF	TGCAGCGTTTGGGTAGGCACTGAAGCTTTCTTT
TRBD1	TRBV5-1	TRBJ2-1	-	CASSGTANNEQFF	TGCGCCAGCAGCGGGACAGCAAACAATGAGCAGTTCTTC
TRBD2	TRBV20-1	TRBJ2-3	-	CSARSGSGRGRTDTQYF	TGCAGTGCTCGCTCGGGTAGCGGGAGGGGACGGACAGATACGCAGTATTTT
-	TRBV29-1	TRBJ2-2	few	CSVLSGELFF	TGCAGCGTTCTGTCGGGGGAGCTGTTTTTT
-	TRBV5-1	TRBJ2-3	many	CASTEKQDTQYF	TGCGCCAGTACCGAGAAGCAGGATACGCAGTATTTT
-	TRBV29-1	TRBJ2-2	many	CSVVGRANTGELFF	TGCAGCGTTGTTGGCAGGGCGAACACCGGGGAGCTGTTTTTT
TRBD1	TRBV5-1	TRBJ2-3	few	CASGTGGLGTDTQYF	TGCGCCAGTGGGACAGGGGGTTTGGGCACAGATACGCAGTATTTT
TRBD2	TRBV27	TRBJ2-1	few	CASSFAGELTYNEQFF	TGTGCCAGCAGTTTCGCGGGGGAGTTGACTTACAATGAGCAGTTCTTC
-	TRBV11-2	TRBJ2-5	few	CASSLRGGGGRETQYF	TGTGCCAGCAGCTTGCGAGGGGGCGGGGGGCGGGAGACCCAGTACTTC
-	TRBV12-3/TRBV12-4	TRBJ1-1	many	CASSLKQNTEAFF	TGTGCCAGCAGTTTAAAGCAGAACACTGAAGCTTTCTTT
TRBD1	TRBV5-1	TRBJ2-2	-	CASSPRGQAGELFF	TGCGCCAGCAGCCCGAGGGGGCAGGCCGGGGAGCTGTTTTTT
TRBD2	TRBV12-3/TRBV12-4	TRBJ2-1	-	CASNTGGGGYNEQFF	TGTGCCAGCAATACTGGCGGGGGGGGATACAATGAGCAGTTCTTC
-	TRBV5-1	TRBJ2-3	many	CASSRLIGDTQYF	TGCGCCAGCAGTAGGCTGATCGGAGATACGCAGTATTTT
TRBD2	TRBV4-2	TRBJ2-1	few	CASSQEVLAGAEQFF	TGTGCCAGCAGCCAAGAGGTGCTAGCGGGAGCTGAGCAGTTCTTC
-	TRBV10-1	TRBJ1-6	many	CASSDLDSPLHF	TGCGCCAGCAGTGATTTGGATTCACCCCTCCACTTT
TRBD1	TRBV5-6	TRBJ1-1	-	CASSYTPRQGGTEAFF	TGTGCCAGCAGCTACACGCCCAGACAGGGGGGGACTGAAGCTTTCTTT
TRBD1	TRBV11-2	TRBJ1-4	-	CASSLGQGKTTNEKLFF	TGTGCCAGCAGCTTAGGACAGGGCAAGACAACTAATGAAAAACTGTTTTTT
TRBD2	TRBV20-1	TRBJ2-1	many	CSARAVTSGDGEQFF	TGCAGTGCTAGGGCCGTGACTAGCGGGGATGGGGAGCAGTTCTTC
-	TRBV5-1	TRBJ2-2	many	CASSPSGTGELFF	TGCGCCAGCAGCCCTAGTGGTACCGGGGAGCTGTTTTTT
TRBD2	TRBV20-1	TRBJ2-1	-	CSAEREVDEQFF	TGCAGTGCTGAGCGGGAGGTCGATGAGCAGTTCTTC
-	TRBV7-8	TRBJ2-5	many	CASSFRTDQETQYF	TGTGCCAGCAGCTTCCGGACGGACCAAGAGACCCAGTACTTC
-	TRBV6-1	TRBJ2-2	few	CASSESVSGTGELFF	TGTGCCAGCAGTGAATCGGTATCGGGAACCGGGGAGCTGTTTTTT
-	TRBV27	TRBJ1-2	many	CASSLGGADYGYTF	TGTGCCAGCAGTTTGGGGGGCGCGGACTATGGCTACACCTTC
-	TRBV30	TRBJ1-1	few	CAWRGGMNTEAFF	TGTGCCTGGAGGGGAGGTATGAACACTGAAGCTTTCTTT
-	TRBV29-1	TRBJ2-1	many	CSVGTEQFF	TGCAGCGTCGGGACAGAGCAGTTCTTC
-	TRBV29-1	TRBJ2-7	few	CSVKQGYEQYF	TGCAGCGTTAAACAGGGCTACGAGCAGTACTTC
-	TRBV6-1	TRBJ2-7	-	CASSLRGGSHEQYF	TGTGCCAGCAGTCTCCGCGGAGGAAGCCACGAGCAGTACTTC
-	TRBV5-1	TRBJ2-3	-	CASSQQYRTDTQYF	TGCGCCAGCAGCCAACAATACAGAACAGATACGCAGTATTTT
-	TRBV20-1	TRBJ2-5	few	CSARGESWWQETQYF	TGCAGTGCTAGAGGGGAGTCCTGGTGGCAAGAGACCCAGTACTTC